This record concerns one T cell receptor (beta chain) sequence. Both TCRalpha and TCRbeta chains were reverse transcribed with V-gene-specific primers. TCRs underwent 20 PCR cycles of amplification with a constant-region primer and V-primer adapter. TCRdb fed the reads into MiXCR, producing one record per CDR3 protein. The repertoire holds 6,500 to 8,500 distinct CDR3 sequences, with approximately 57% as singletons. This entry belongs to a study of low-dose radiotherapy and immunotherapy resistance in tumors. For the study at large: Radiation delivery to Cohort 1 consisted of 0.5 Gy per fraction every 2 weeks, summing to 6.5 Gy. The schedule for Cohort 2 used 1 Gy per fraction every two weeks, which added up to 13 Gy over 26 weeks. While receiving nivolumab 240 mg every two weeks, patients also received ipilimumab 1 mg/kg every six weeks, both intravenously.

CDR3 length: 14 amino acids. V lost 3 bases and J lost 4; bases outside the gene matches: 5. The germline gives CDR1 SQVTM, CDR2 ANQGSEA. The V and J genes are TRBV29-1 and TRBJ1-1; 10 bases are shared with TRBD1. The receptor was derived from a human donor with advanced metastatic prostate, ovarian, gallbladder or colorectal cancer (not recorded which). This table probably holds off-target reads from a library built for another chain. The CDR3 loop is CSVDGQGGSTEAFF. CDR3 DNA: TGCAGCGTTGACGGACAGGGGGGGAGCACTGAAGCTTTCTTT.